These 23 T cell receptor beta chains were sequenced from one sample in a study of shared clonotypes between healthy human individuals. The repertoire was sequenced with immunoSEQ multiplex PCR; TCRdb's copy has only in-frame clones and lacks some. This table holds millions of clones, about 92% found once. Sequenced: naive CD4+ T cells sorted from blood. Subset noted: CD45RA+ positively selected. The source is a man aged 18-30 years in good health.

In DNA form, the CDR3 reads TGTGCCAGCAGCGTTGGGACAACCGCGGGAGAAAAACTGTTTTTT. This gives the protein CASSVGTTAGEKLFF. V usage is TRBV9 and J usage is TRBJ1-4; D is possibly TRBD1 (6 bases). The CDR3 spans 15 residues. Trimming left V 2 bases short and J 8 bases short, with 16 bases between. The V gene's germline CDR1 is SGDLS and CDR2 YYNGEE. Combining the CDR3 with reference TRBV9 and TRBJ1-4 gives the whole variable domain DSGVTQTPKHLITATGQRVTLRCSPRSGDLSVYWYQQSLDQGLQFLIQYYNGEERAKGNILERFSAQQFPDLHSELNLSSLELGDSALYFCASSVGTTAGEKLFFGSGTQLSVL.

The CDR3, as DNA: TGTGCCAGCAGCCTCTTAGCGGGAGGGAACACAGATACGCAGTATTTT. Amino acids: CASSLLAGGNTDTQYF. V is TRBV5-6 and J is TRBJ2-3; 11 positions match TRBD2. The V gene's germline CDR1 is SGHDT and CDR2 YYEEEE. This CDR3 contains 16 residues. The junction had 6 bases not matched to a gene; V was cut back by 4 bases and J by 2 bases.

The chain's CDR3 is CASSSRGLAGGGTGELFF. CDR3 DNA sequence: TGTGCCAGCAGCTCGAGGGGACTAGCGGGAGGAGGCACCGGGGAGCTGTTTTTT. V and J are TRBV11-3 and TRBJ2-2; 15 nucleotides line up with TRBD2. This CDR3 comprises 18 residues. Losses at the gene ends were 4 bases for V and 4 bases for J; bases not matched to a gene: 7. Per germline, CDR1 SGHNT and CDR2 YENEEA. The full variable domain, its missing parts supplied by reference TRBV11-3 and TRBJ2-2, is EAGVVQSPRYKIIEKKQPVAFWCNPISGHNTLYWYLQNLGQGPELLIRYENEEAVDDSQLPKDRFSAERLKGVDSTLKIQPAELGDSAVYLCASSSRGLAGGGTGELFFGEGSRLTVL.

The J gene is TRBJ2-7, the V gene TRBV11-2; 8 bases line up with TRBD2. CDR1 is SGHAT and CDR2 is FQNNGV in the germline V gene. This CDR3 has 15 amino acids. V lost 1 base and J lost 7; bases outside the gene matches: 9. As DNA, the CDR3 is TGTGCCAGCAGCTTAGTGAGCGGGAGAGGATCTGAGCAGTACTTC. Protein product: CASSLVSGRGSEQYF.

The CDR3 loop is CASGVGSYNEQFF. CDR3 in DNA: TGTGCCAGCGGGGTGGGGTCCTACAATGAGCAGTTCTTC. The chain employs TRBV5-4 and TRBJ2-1; D is undetermined. The CDR3 is made up of 13 amino acids. The germline gives CDR1 SGHNT, CDR2 YYREEE (reference sequence). The V and J ends lost 7 bases and 1 base respectively, with 9 bases between them.

The rearrangement links TRBV25-1 to TRBJ1-3; D ambiguous. V lost 8 bases and J lost 8, with 19 bases in between. Germline loops: CDR1 MGHDK, CDR2 SYGVNS. The length of the CDR3 is 14 residues. The CDR3 here is CASSTGGISYTIYF. The CDR3 coding sequence is TGTGCCAGCTCCACGGGAGGGATTTCATACACCATATATTTT.

This clone showed up just once. V is TRBV7-2 and J is TRBJ2-7; 11 positions agree with TRBD2. The germline V gene has CDR1 SGHTA and CDR2 FQGNSA. CDR3 length: 13 amino acids. V trimming: 5 bases; J trimming: 8 bases; junction bases outside the gene matches: 5. DNA of the CDR3: TGTGCCAGCAGCACTAGCGGGAGTTACCAGCAGTACTTC. This codes for CASSTSGSYQQYF.

The CDR3 loop is CASSPGHFGDQPQHF. As DNA, the CDR3 is TGCGCCAGCAGCCCTGGCCATTTTGGCGATCAGCCCCAGCATTTT. The chain is built from TRBV5-1 and TRBJ1-5; D ambiguous. The germline gives CDR1 SGHRS, CDR2 YFSETQ. CDR3 size: 15 residues. Trimming stripped 4 bases from V and 5 bases from J, with 16 bases between.

This clone appeared a few times. The chain uses TRBV11-2 and TRBJ2-7; D is possibly TRBD1 or TRBD2 (5 bases each). CDR1 is SGHAT and CDR2 is FQNNGV in the germline V gene. The CDR3 extends over 16 amino acids. With 0 bases removed from V and 5 bases from J, the gap between germline ends came to 17 bases. The CDR3 DNA follows: TGTGCCAGCAGCTTAGATATGGGGGAGTTATCCCACGAGCAGTACTTC. This translates into CASSLDMGELSHEQYF.

Concerning this clone itself: Other DNA sequences within the sample encode an identical CDR3. V is TRBV11-3 and J is TRBJ2-5; tentatively, D is TRBD2 (6 bases). Germline values: CDR1 SGHNT, CDR2 YENEEA. This CDR3 region has 14 residues. V dropped 1 base and J dropped 2 bases, with 8 bases sitting between them. This chain's CDR3 is CASSLGGVQETQYF. CDR3 coding DNA: TGTGCCAGCAGCTTAGGCGGGGTACAAGAGACCCAGTACTTC.

This chain uses TRBV19 with TRBJ1-2; D possibly corresponds to TRBD1 (5 bases). The germline V gene encodes CDR1 LNHDA and CDR2 SQIVND (reference sequence). Trimming took off 7 bases at V and 4 bases at J, with 19 bases between the two ends. The CDR3 has 15 amino acids. CDR3 nucleotide sequence: TGTGCCAGTACTCCACCCGGGGGTGTCACCTATGGCTACACCTTC. Amino acid sequence: CASTPPGGVTYGYTF.

CDR3 region: CASSPPGKPYEQYF. The CDR3 region has the DNA TGTGCCAGCTCACCACCAGGGAAACCCTACGAGCAGTACTTC. This chain uses TRBV18 with TRBJ2-7; D ambiguous. The CDR3 sequence is 14 residues long. Germline CDR1 is KGHSH and CDR2 is LQKENI. V gave up 0 bases and J gave up 2 bases, with 8 bases separating them.

The genes are TRBV7-2 and TRBJ2-5, with D perhaps matching TRBD2 (6 bases). CDR1 and CDR2 from the germline V gene are SGHTA and FQGNSA. There are 15 residues in the CDR3. Trimming shortened V by 0 bases and J by 1 base, and 9 bases separated the two germline ends. CDR3 coding DNA: TGTGCCAGCAGCTTAGCTGGGACTTTCCAAGAGACCCAGTACTTC. It is translated as CASSLAGTFQETQYF.

Comment on this clone: The identical CDR3 is also encoded by other nucleotide sequences in the sample. This chain links TRBV20-1 with TRBJ2-5; D unclear. CDR3 length equals 10 residues. Between the trimmed V and J ends, which lost 4 bases and 2 bases, there was a span of 2 bases. CDR1 is DFQATT, CDR2 SNEGSKA, per germline (reference sequence). CDR3 loop: CSAIQETQYF. CDR3 nucleotides: TGCAGTGCTATACAAGAGACCCAGTACTTC.

This chain links TRBV6-1 with TRBJ2-2; 8 bases match TRBD1. The CDR3 runs 14 residues. Looked up from germline, CDR1 is MNHNS and CDR2 is SASEGT. With 10 bases clipped from V and 2 bases from J, the junction kept 6 bases outside the gene matches. Here the CDR3 reads CANQGALNTGELFF. As DNA, the CDR3 is TGTGCCAACCAGGGGGCCTTAAACACCGGGGAGCTGTTTTTT.

This chain joins TRBV10-3 and TRBJ2-5, with D unclear. Trimming took 3 bases from V and 4 from J, leaving 9 bases between them. Germline values: CDR1 ENHRY, CDR2 SYGVKD. The CDR3 spans 13 residues. CDR3 DNA: TGTGCCATCAGTGACAGGTTCCGAGAGACCCAGTACTTC. It translates to CAISDRFRETQYF.

The genes are TRBV19 and TRBJ2-2; 9 bases agree with TRBD2. Germline CDR1 is LNHDA and CDR2 is SQIVND (reference sequence). The ends lost 4 bases at V and 5 bases at J; junction bases unmatched: 2. The CDR3 sequence is 14 residues long. The CDR3 DNA follows: TGTGCCAGTAGTACTAGCGGGGAAACCGGGGAGCTGTTTTTT. It encodes CASSTSGETGELFF.

This clone was observed once. The chain has TRBV2 and TRBJ1-1, with D perhaps matching TRBD1 (5 bases). Germline lookup yields CDR1 SNHLY and CDR2 FYNNEI. CDR3 length equals 15 residues. The germline V and J ends were trimmed by 2 bases and 6 bases, with 16 bases remaining between them. The CDR3 spells CASSEWGGLSSEAFF. CDR3 nucleotide sequence: TGTGCCAGCAGTGAATGGGGCGGCCTTTCTTCTGAAGCTTTCTTT.

The V call is TRBV7-9, the J call TRBJ1-2; 8 bases are a match to TRBD1. V gave up 5 bases and J gave up 2 bases; unmatched junction bases: 7. The CDR3 spans 15 residues. Germline-derived CDR1 and CDR2 are SEHNR and FQNEAQ (reference sequence). The CDR3 DNA follows: TGTGCCAGCAGCCCACCCCGACAGGGGAACTATGGCTACACCTTC. This sequence encodes CASSPPRQGNYGYTF.

In DNA form, the CDR3 reads TGTGCCAGCAGCCAAGATAGGCGGGTTGCCAACACTGAAGCTTTCTTT. It is translated as CASSQDRRVANTEAFF. This chain connects TRBV14 to TRBJ1-1; D unresolved. The CDR3 runs to 16 residues. The V and J ends lost 0 bases and 2 bases respectively, with 13 bases between them. The germline V gene has CDR1 SGHDN and CDR2 FVKESK.

The chain links TRBV6-6 to TRBJ2-5, with unresolved D. Trimming left V 8 bases short and J 5 bases short, with 12 bases between. CDR3 size: 12 residues. Germline V gene lookup returns CDR1 MNHNY and CDR2 SVGAGI (reference sequence). As DNA, the CDR3 is TGTGCCAGCTCCGGCGGATTGGAGACCCAGTACTTC. Amino acid sequence: CASSGGLETQYF.

CDR3 residues: CASSLEVGNYGYTF. DNA for the CDR3: TGCGCCAGCAGCTTGGAAGTCGGGAACTATGGCTACACCTTC. This chain uses TRBV5-1 with TRBJ1-2; D unclear. V dropped 0 bases and J dropped 2 bases, with 8 bases sitting between them. Per the germline V gene, CDR1 is SGHRS and CDR2 is YFSETQ. The CDR3 covers 14 residues.

V gene TRBV29-1 combines with J gene TRBJ2-1; 7 bases align to TRBD2. Trimming removed 6 bases from V and 8 bases from J; junction bases left unmatched: 10. This CDR3 region has 13 residues. Germline V gene sequence: CDR1 SQVTM, CDR2 ANQGSEA. The CDR3 protein is CSVGGRMVDEQFF. CDR3 nucleotides: TGCAGCGTGGGGGGGAGAATGGTGGATGAGCAGTTCTTC.